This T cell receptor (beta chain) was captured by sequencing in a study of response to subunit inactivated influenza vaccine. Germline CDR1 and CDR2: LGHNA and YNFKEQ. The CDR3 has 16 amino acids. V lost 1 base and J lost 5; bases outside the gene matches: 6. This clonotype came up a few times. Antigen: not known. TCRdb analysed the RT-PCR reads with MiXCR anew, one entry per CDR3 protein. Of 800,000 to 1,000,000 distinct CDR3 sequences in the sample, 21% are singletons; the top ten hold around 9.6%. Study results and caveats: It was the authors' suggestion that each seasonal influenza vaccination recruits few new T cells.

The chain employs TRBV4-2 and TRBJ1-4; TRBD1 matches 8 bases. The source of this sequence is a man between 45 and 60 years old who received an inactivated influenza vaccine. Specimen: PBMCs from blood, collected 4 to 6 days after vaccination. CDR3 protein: CASSQAPNRGNEKLFF. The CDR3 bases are TGTGCCAGCAGCCAAGCTCCGAACAGGGGGAATGAAAAACTGTTTTTT.